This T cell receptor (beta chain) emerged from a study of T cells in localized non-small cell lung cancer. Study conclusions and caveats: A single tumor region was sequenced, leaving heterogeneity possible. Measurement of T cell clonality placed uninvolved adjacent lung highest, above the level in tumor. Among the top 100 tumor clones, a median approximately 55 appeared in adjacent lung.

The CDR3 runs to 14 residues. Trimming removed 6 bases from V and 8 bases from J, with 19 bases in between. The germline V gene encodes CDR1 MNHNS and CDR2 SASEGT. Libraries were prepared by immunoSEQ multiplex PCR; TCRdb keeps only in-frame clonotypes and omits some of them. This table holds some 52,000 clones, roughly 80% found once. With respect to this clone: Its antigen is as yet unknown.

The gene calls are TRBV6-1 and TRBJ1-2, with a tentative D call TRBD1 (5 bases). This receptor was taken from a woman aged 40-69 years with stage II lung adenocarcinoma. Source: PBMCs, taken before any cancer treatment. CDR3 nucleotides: TGTGCCAGCAGCCCGGACACCAACCCCCGGGGCTACACCTTC. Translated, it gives CASSPDTNPRGYTF.